The 23 T cell receptor beta chains in this list originate from one sample, sequenced in a study of CD8 T cells in Susac syndrome. Reverse transcription of about 0.45 to 1 ug RNA was carried out with random hexamers. TCRdb called the immunoSEQ multiplex PCR reads again in MiXCR, with one record for every CDR3 protein. There are more than 150,000 distinct CDR3 sequences in the sample; roughly 95% occur only once, and around 0.13% lies in the top ten. Sequences were obtained from CD4+ T cells from PBMCs. Receptors originate from a human donor with Susac syndrome.

This chain links TRBV5-1 with TRBJ2-3; the D gene is possibly TRBD2 (5 bases). Germline CDR1 is SGHRS and CDR2 is YFSETQ. This CDR3 spans 15 amino acids. Trimming removed 1 base from V and 2 bases from J, with 11 bases in between. The CDR3 spells CASSLHGLITDTQYF. The DNA for the CDR3 is TGCGCCAGCAGCTTGCACGGACTCATCACAGATACGCAGTATTTT.

This sequence joins TRBV20-1 and TRBJ2-7; 8 bases are a match to TRBD1. The V segment lost 6 bases and the J segment 7 bases; nucleotides outside the gene matches: 5. The germline gives CDR1 DFQATT, CDR2 SNEGSKA (reference sequence). The CDR3 loop spans 11 amino acids. The CDR3 spells CSAIRTGEQYV. The CDR3 region has the DNA TGCAGTGCAATCAGGACAGGGGAGCAGTACGTC.

The J gene is TRBJ1-2, the V gene TRBV5-1; no definite D call. CDR1 and CDR2 (germline): SGHRS, YFSETQ. V lost 0 bases to trimming and J lost 4 bases, with 10 bases between them. The CDR3 runs 14 residues. For the CDR3, the DNA is TGCGCCAGCAGCTTGGATCCGGTGGGCTATGGCTACACCTTC. Amino acids: CASSLDPVGYGYTF.

The gene calls are TRBV20-1 and TRBJ1-1; D gene unclear. Per germline, CDR1 DFQATT and CDR2 SNEGSKA (reference sequence). The V and J ends lost 0 bases and 4 bases respectively, with 15 bases between them. This CDR3 spans 15 amino acids. CDR3 in DNA: TGCAGTGCTAGAGATCCTGGAGGGATAAGCACTGAAGCTTTCTTT. Its protein is CSARDPGGISTEAFF.

This chain uses TRBV27 with TRBJ2-2; 8 nucleotides line up with TRBD1. Germline assignment: CDR1 MNHEY and CDR2 SMNVEV (reference sequence). The trim removed 5 bases at V and 4 bases at J, leaving 6 bases unmatched. CDR3 size: 15 residues. CDR3 DNA sequence: TGTGCCAGCAGTCCCCCTACAGGGGGCACCGGGGAGCTGTTTTTT. Its translation: CASSPPTGGTGELFF.

V and J are TRBV29-1 and TRBJ1-5, with D perhaps TRBD1 (5 bases). The length of the CDR3 is 13 residues. Germline CDR1 is SQVTM and CDR2 is ANQGSEA. V dropped 4 bases and J dropped 0 bases, with 7 bases sitting between them. In DNA, the CDR3 is TGCAGCGTTGGTCAGGGTAGCAATCAGCCCCAGCATTTT. This encodes CSVGQGSNQPQHF.

The chain employs TRBV7-6 and TRBJ2-7; D is unresolved. Germline V gene data show CDR1 as SGHVS and CDR2 as FNYEAQ. V dropped 1 base and J dropped 3 bases, with 7 bases sitting between them. This CDR3 region has 13 residues. The CDR3 here is CASSLGPVYEQYV. The DNA for the CDR3 is TGTGCCAGCAGCTTAGGCCCGGTCTACGAGCAGTACGTC.

The chain uses TRBV29-1 and TRBJ2-5; D might be TRBD2 (7 bases). Trimming shortened V by 5 bases and J by 4 bases, and 20 bases separated the two germline ends. Germline V gives CDR1 SQVTM, CDR2 ANQGSEA. The CDR3 runs to 15 residues. The CDR3 spells CSVRGTIWGGETQYF. Written as DNA, the CDR3 is TGCAGCGTTAGGGGGACCATTTGGGGGGGAGAGACCCAGTACTTC.

This chain connects TRBV7-2 to TRBJ2-5; the match to TRBD2 covers 8 bases. The J segment lost 5 bases and the V segment lost 5 bases, leaving 10 bases of the junction unmatched. The germline V gene encodes CDR1 SGHTA and CDR2 FQGNSA. The CDR3 is made up of 15 amino acids. CDR3 in DNA: TGTGCCAGCAGCACCCGGACCGGGAGGGGGGAGACCCAGTACTTC. It is translated as CASSTRTGRGETQYF.

The rearrangement uses TRBV6-2 or TRBV6-3 and TRBJ2-7; perhaps TRBD1 as D (6 bases). The CDR3 extends over 12 amino acids. Germline CDR1 MNHEY, CDR2 SVGEGT. The ends were cut back, 6 bases at V and 6 bases at J, with 12 bases in the middle. The CDR3 spells CASSRPTGEQYV. The CDR3 DNA reads as TGTGCCAGCAGCCGACCGACAGGCGAGCAGTACGTC.

V and J are TRBV7-2 and TRBJ2-1; 9 positions match TRBD2. J gave up 15 bases and V 5 bases, and 14 bases lay outside the gene matches. The CDR3 spans 14 residues. Germline V gene lookup returns CDR1 SGHTA and CDR2 FQGNSA. In nucleotides, the CDR3 is TGTGCCAGCAGCGTCTCTATGGCGGGAGGGCCGGCGTTCTTC. This gives the protein CASSVSMAGGPAFF.

DNA of the CDR3: TGCAGTGCCACCCCCACTAGCGGGAGAACAGATACGCAGTATTTT. It translates to CSATPTSGRTDTQYF. The chain combines TRBV20-1 with TRBJ2-3, with 11 bases aligning to TRBD2. The V segment lost 6 bases and the J segment 3 bases; nucleotides outside the gene matches: 8. The germline CDR1 and CDR2 sequences are DFQATT and SNEGSKA (reference sequence). The CDR3 totals 15 residues.

This clonotype was observed a handful of times. The V call is TRBV7-2, the J call TRBJ1-2, with D uncertain. Trimming cost V 1 base and J 4 bases, with 16 bases left between them. The CDR3 extends over 16 amino acids. Per the germline V gene, CDR1 is SGHTA and CDR2 is FQGNSA. This CDR3 reads CASSLVRQNLRYGYTF. In DNA, the CDR3 is TGTGCCAGCAGCTTAGTGCGCCAGAACCTTCGCTATGGCTACACCTTC.

The rearrangement joins TRBV3-1 to TRBJ2-7, with D possibly TRBD2 on 5 matching bases. The CDR3 has 16 amino acids. V gave up 0 bases and J gave up 5 bases, with 17 bases separating them. Germline CDR1 reads LGHDT; CDR2 reads YNNKEL (reference sequence). CDR3 coding DNA: TGTGCCAGCAGCCAAGATCCGTCGGTTCCGGGGAACGAGCAGTACTTC. Amino acid sequence: CASSQDPSVPGNEQYF.

This chain connects TRBV11-2 to TRBJ2-1; D perhaps matches TRBD1 (5 bases). The CDR3 is 15 amino acids. The V end lost 4 bases, the J end lost 1 base, and 11 bases lay between the germline ends. Germline V CDR1 and CDR2: SGHAT, FQNNGV. DNA of the CDR3: TGTGCCAGCAGCTCGGTGGCAGGGTCCTACAATGAGCAGTTCTTC. Residues: CASSSVAGSYNEQFF.

This clonotype was observed a handful of times. This chain connects TRBV6-2 or TRBV6-3 to TRBJ1-2, with 7 positions matching TRBD1. Germline values: CDR1 MNHEY, CDR2 SVGEGT. The J segment lost 6 bases and the V segment lost 6 bases, leaving 10 bases of the junction unmatched. This CDR3 is 14 amino acids long. CDR3 coding DNA: TGTGCCAGCAGACTCTCACAGGGGCAGAATGGCTACACCTTC. Translated: CASRLSQGQNGYTF.

The V gene is TRBV3-1, the J gene TRBJ2-7; TRBD1 matches at 8 bases. The V and J ends lost 1 base and 6 bases, in that order; junction bases with no gene match: 5. The CDR3 spans 14 residues. CDR1 LGHDT and CDR2 YNNKEL come from the germline V gene (reference sequence). The CDR3 region has the DNA TGTGCCAGCAGCCAAGTTCCAGGGGGCGGCGAGCAGTACTTC. Translating gives CASSQVPGGGEQYF.

This chain joins TRBV18 and TRBJ2-1, with 8 bases matching TRBD2. V gave up 3 bases and J gave up 6 bases; unmatched junction bases: 13. The CDR3 length is 17 residues. Germline V gene sequence: CDR1 KGHSH, CDR2 LQKENI. The CDR3 loop is CASSPPGGTRGGNEQFF. The CDR3 bases are TGTGCCAGCTCACCTCCGGGAGGGACTCGCGGGGGCAATGAGCAGTTCTTC. Full variable domain (rest looked up from reference TRBV18 and TRBJ2-1): NAGVMQNPRHLVRRRGQEARLRCSPMKGHSHVYWYRQLPEEGLKFMVYLQKENIIDESGMPKERFSAEFPKEGPSILRIQQVVRGDSAAYFCASSPPGGTRGGNEQFFGPGTRLTVL.

This chain joins TRBV27 and TRBJ1-1; D is unresolved. Looked up from germline, CDR1 is MNHEY and CDR2 is SMNVEV (reference sequence). The CDR3 is made up of 16 amino acids. V lost 3 bases and J 6 bases, leaving 20 bases between the germline ends. Written as DNA, the CDR3 is TGTGCCAGCAGTTTCGGCTTCACGGGGAGGTTAGCTGAAGCTTTCTTT. This gives the protein CASSFGFTGRLAEAFF.

The chain uses TRBV5-1 and TRBJ1-1; D not certain. This CDR3 region has 13 residues. V lost 3 bases to trimming and J lost 4 bases, with 10 bases between them. CDR1 is SGHRS and CDR2 is YFSETQ in the germline V gene. The CDR3 is CASSYLASTEAFF. The CDR3, as DNA: TGCGCCAGCAGCTACCTTGCGAGCACTGAAGCTTTCTTT.

The genes are TRBV3-1 and TRBJ2-5; a possible D gene is TRBD2 (6 bases). The germline CDR1 and CDR2 sequences are LGHDT and YNNKEL (reference sequence). The CDR3 covers 14 residues. Trimming stripped 4 bases from V and 5 bases from J, with 14 bases between. DNA of the CDR3: TGTGCCAGCAGCCTGCGGGGACGGAGGGAGACCCAGTACTTC. As protein: CASSLRGRRETQYF.

The chain has TRBV7-3 and TRBJ2-1; unclear D gene. Trimming pared 5 bases from V and 9 bases from J, leaving 11 bases between. The CDR3 length is 12 residues. Germline lookup yields CDR1 SGHTA and CDR2 FQGTGA. In DNA form, the CDR3 reads TGTGCCAGCAGCACCACCTATGGTGAGCAGTTCTTC. This encodes CASSTTYGEQFF.

This chain connects TRBV29-1 to TRBJ2-3; a weak D match, TRBD1 (5 bases). The CDR3 sequence is 13 residues long. CDR1 and CDR2 (germline): SQVTM, ANQGSEA. V shed 3 bases and J shed 5 bases, with 12 bases lying between them. The CDR3 spells CSVDRALGDTQYF. In nucleotides, the CDR3 is TGCAGCGTTGACAGGGCCCTGGGAGATACGCAGTATTTT.